These T cell receptor beta chains were read from a single sample in a study of T cell changes during pregnancy in multiple sclerosis. Sequenced by immunoSEQ multiplex PCR; TCRdb stores in-frame clones only, minus some. The repertoire holds tens of thousands of clones, 75% to 90% seen once, with roughly 0.9% in the top ten. Specimen: peripheral blood, collected in the first trimester of pregnancy. The receptors come from a female donor in good health, enrolled as a control in a pregnancy study. Both conserved end residues are part of each CDR3. D genes are given only for firm matches. Not all rows give a size; the values are once, few, many and, for expanded clones, a class.

clone_size: -
v_call: TRBV27
d_call: TRBD2
j_call: TRBJ2-1
cdr3_nt: TGTGCCAGCAGATCGGGGGGGCTCAATGAGCAGTTCTTC
cdr3_aa: CASRSGGLNEQFF

clone_size: once
v_call: TRBV7-2
d_call: TRBD1
j_call: TRBJ1-5
cdr3_nt: TGTGCCAGCAGCTTAGATGGACAGGACTATCAGCCCCAGCATTTT
cdr3_aa: CASSLDGQDYQPQHF

clone_size: few
v_call: TRBV6-1
d_call: -
j_call: TRBJ1-2
cdr3_nt: TGTGCCAGCAGGGAAAACAGGGAGGGTGGCTACACCTTC
cdr3_aa: CASRENREGGYTF

clone_size: -
v_call: TRBV11-2
d_call: TRBD1
j_call: TRBJ2-3
cdr3_nt: TGTGCCAGCAGCCCAGAACAGGGGTACTTTAAATCGGATACGCAGTATTTT
cdr3_aa: CASSPEQGYFKSDTQYF

clone_size: -
v_call: TRBV10-3
d_call: -
j_call: TRBJ2-3
cdr3_nt: TGTGCCATCAAGGGCGACGGGATGCAGTATTTT
cdr3_aa: CAIKGDGMQYF

clone_size: -
v_call: TRBV5-6
d_call: -
j_call: TRBJ2-7
cdr3_nt: TGTGCCAGCAGTTCTCACGGTTACGAGCAGTACTTC
cdr3_aa: CASSSHGYEQYF

clone_size: -
v_call: TRBV2
d_call: -
j_call: TRBJ2-5
cdr3_nt: TGTGCCAGCCGTGACTGGGGGGAAGAGACCCAGTACTTC
cdr3_aa: CASRDWGEETQYF

clone_size: -
v_call: TRBV5-4
d_call: TRBD2
j_call: TRBJ2-3
cdr3_nt: TGTGCCAGCAGCCAAAGTAGCGGGAGCACAGATACGCAGTATTTT
cdr3_aa: CASSQSSGSTDTQYF

clone_size: -
v_call: TRBV4-3
d_call: TRBD1
j_call: TRBJ1-2
cdr3_nt: TGCGCCAGCAGCCCCGACAGGGGGTTAAACTATGGCTACACCTTC
cdr3_aa: CASSPDRGLNYGYTF

clone_size: -
v_call: TRBV4-3
d_call: -
j_call: TRBJ1-1
cdr3_nt: TGCGCCAGCAGCCAAGATCGGAGGGGATCGAACACTGAAGCTTTCTTT
cdr3_aa: CASSQDRRGSNTEAFF

clone_size: -
v_call: TRBV7-9
d_call: -
j_call: TRBJ1-6
cdr3_nt: TGTGCCAGCAGCTTACAGTATAATTCACCCCTCCACTTT
cdr3_aa: CASSLQYNSPLHF

clone_size: -
v_call: TRBV2
d_call: TRBD1
j_call: TRBJ1-2
cdr3_nt: TGTGCCAGCAGTGTAACTGGACAGGGCTATGGCTACACCTTC
cdr3_aa: CASSVTGQGYGYTF

clone_size: -
v_call: TRBV25-1
d_call: -
j_call: TRBJ1-1
cdr3_nt: TGTGCCAGCAGCTTCGAGGGGGACACTGAAGCTTTCTTT
cdr3_aa: CASSFEGDTEAFF

clone_size: once
v_call: TRBV7-2
d_call: -
j_call: TRBJ2-3
cdr3_nt: TGTGCCAGCAGCTCCCCGGCGGCTAGCACAGATACGCAGTATTTT
cdr3_aa: CASSSPAASTDTQYF

clone_size: -
v_call: TRBV9
d_call: TRBD2
j_call: TRBJ2-7
cdr3_nt: TGTGCCAGCAGCGCAAGCGGGGGAAGGCGGTACTTC
cdr3_aa: CASSASGGRRYF

clone_size: -
v_call: TRBV15
d_call: -
j_call: TRBJ1-3
cdr3_nt: TGTGCCACCAGCAGAGATCTAGAATCTGGAAACACCATATATTTT
cdr3_aa: CATSRDLESGNTIYF